This T cell receptor (beta chain) originates from a study of blood T cells in healthy people across ages. For the study at large: With template switching, about one barcoded beta molecule was captured per two T cells. Study results and caveats: A roughly linear age-dependent decrease characterized TCR beta diversity per million T cells. The study found more naive CD4+ cells and higher diversity in long-lived than aged donors.

On this clonotype: Antigen: not known. Its ends do not fully match the called genes, so a read error is possible.

The CDR3 has 13 residues. Germline V gene data show CDR1 as MNHNY and CDR2 as SVGAGI (reference sequence). The use of a sample-barcoded 5' primer and a J-beta primer mix characterized a second PCR of roughly 6 to 11 cycles. Every cDNA was tagged by a template-switch adaptor with 12 random nucleotides. MiXCR, run by TCRdb on the 5' RACE reads, gives a single entry per CDR3 protein. The sample has 1.8 million or so distinct CDR3 sequences, roughly two fifths seen once. The genes are TRBV6-6 and TRBJ1-2; maybe TRBD1 (6 bases). The clonotype comes from a human donor in good health. Specimen: blood. CDR3 nucleotides: TGCGCCACCGAAGGACAGATCACAGATGGCTACACCTTC. Translating gives CATEGQITDGYTF.